A single sample is the source of the 24 T cell receptor beta chains below, sequenced in a study of regulatory T cells in long-lasting Graves disease. With iRepertoire HTBI primers and Arm-PCR of CDR3 regions, TCR beta libraries were built. TCRdb reprocessed the multiplex PCR reads with MiXCR, giving one entry per CDR3 protein. Of hundreds of thousands of distinct CDR3 sequences in the sample, about 16% are singletons; the top ten hold around 19%. The time point was: newly diagnosed GD, antithyroid drugs for less than 3 months. RNA isolated from PBMCs was used to make the TCR library. The same sample was also studied in work on T cells in Graves' hyperthyroidism and ophthalmopathy.

Sequenced material: peripheral blood mononuclear cells (PBMCs), taken at new diagnosis, from a patient treated with antithyroid drugs. These receptors were taken from a woman between 25 and 40 years old with Graves disease.

In this sample, this clonotype turned up many times. V is TRBV20-1 and J is TRBJ1-5; TRBD1 is a possible D gene (6 bases). The CDR3 covers 12 residues. Germline V lookup: CDR1 DFQATT, CDR2 SNEGSKA (reference sequence). V was shortened by 4 bases and J by 5 bases, with 9 bases between the two germline ends. The CDR3, as DNA: TGCAGTGCTAACAGGGACGATCAGCCCCAGCATTTT. Protein: CSANRDDQPQHF.

V and J are TRBV5-8 and TRBJ2-1; 8 positions agree with TRBD1. With 4 bases clipped from V and 6 bases from J, the junction kept 9 bases outside the gene matches. This CDR3 contains 15 residues. Germline V lookup: CDR1 SGHTS, CDR2 YDEGEE. The DNA of the CDR3 is TGTGCCAGCAGCCTACTGACAGGGGAGTCCAATGAGCAGTTCTTC. It yields the protein CASSLLTGESNEQFF.

This clonotype has a count of ten or more. The V and J genes are TRBV6-1 and TRBJ1-5; D unresolved. Germline assignment: CDR1 MNHNS and CDR2 SASEGT. This CDR3 spans 12 amino acids. Trimming left V 8 bases short and J 5 bases short, with 10 bases between. The CDR3 is CASSRMYQPQHF. The CDR3 coding sequence is TGTGCCAGCTCAAGAATGTATCAGCCCCAGCATTTT.

There are many counts of this clonotype. This chain links TRBV27 with TRBJ1-2; a weak D match, TRBD1 (5 bases). Per the germline V gene, CDR1 is MNHEY and CDR2 is SMNVEV (reference sequence). The V end lost 6 bases, the J end lost 4 bases, and 12 bases lay between the germline ends. The CDR3 spans 13 residues. The CDR3 bases are TGTGCCAGCAGGGGGCCCCTTGGCTATGGCTACACCTTC. Protein sequence: CASRGPLGYGYTF.

This clonotype was observed a few times. This may be a read error: a much more frequent sequence differs by one nucleotide. V is TRBV28 and J is TRBJ2-7; D is possibly TRBD2 (6 bases). CDR3 length: 16 amino acids. Deletions cut 4 bases from V and 2 bases from J, with 18 bases between. Germline loops: CDR1 MDHEN, CDR2 SYDVKM. In nucleotides, the CDR3 is TGTGCCAGCAGTTCCCCCGAGACTAGGGGCACCTACGAGCAGTACTTC. It is translated as CASSSPETRGTYEQYF.

This clonotype was detected ten times or more. The rearrangement joins TRBV12-3 or TRBV12-4 to TRBJ2-7, with D possibly being TRBD1 (6 bases). The CDR3 runs 13 residues. V was clipped by 3 bases and J by 7 bases, with 13 bases between them. The CDR3 is CASSFGTPGEQYF. The CDR3 DNA follows: TGTGCCAGCAGTTTCGGGACACCGGGGGAGCAGTACTTC.

V is TRBV5-1 and J is TRBJ1-6; TRBD1 might be the D (5 bases). CDR3 length: 15 amino acids. Between the trimmed V and J ends, which lost 1 base and 7 bases, there was a span of 12 bases. Germline V gene data show CDR1 as SGHRS and CDR2 as YFSETQ. CDR3 sequence reads: CASSLWGDPNSPLHF. CDR3 DNA sequence: TGCGCCAGCAGCTTGTGGGGGGACCCAAATTCACCCCTCCACTTT.

This clonotype was recorded at least ten times. The chain uses TRBV28 and TRBJ1-1, with a possible D match to TRBD1 (5 bases). The CDR3 has 16 amino acids. Germline CDR1 and CDR2: MDHEN and SYDVKM. V was clipped by 6 bases and J by 0 bases, with 17 bases between them. DNA for the CDR3: TGTGCCAGCAGATCTAACTTTCAGGGCATGAACACTGAAGCTTTCTTT. Translating gives CASRSNFQGMNTEAFF.

On this clonotype: A clone one base away is much larger, so this may be a read error. V and J are TRBV29-1 and TRBJ2-5, with 7 bases fitting TRBD1. The length of the CDR3 is 18 residues. The germline V gene has CDR1 SQVTM and CDR2 ANQGSEA. CDR3 sequence (DNA): TGCAGCGCTGAAGATCGGCGGTATACAGGGGCAATAAAAGAGACCCAGTACTTC. Its protein is CSAEDRRYTGAIKETQYF.

The chain has TRBV5-1 and TRBJ2-7; tentatively, D is TRBD1 or TRBD2 (5 bases each). The germline CDR1 and CDR2 sequences are SGHRS and YFSETQ. The CDR3 spans 12 residues. V was pared by 10 bases and J by 3 bases, with 14 bases between. The CDR3 nucleotides are TGCGCCGGGAGACAGATTCTCTACGAGCAGTACTTC. It is translated as CAGRQILYEQYF.

This clonotype was found many times. The chain recombines TRBV25-1 with TRBJ2-3; a possible D gene is TRBD2 (5 bases). The germline V and J ends were trimmed by 3 bases and 2 bases, with 15 bases remaining between them. Germline CDR1 reads MGHDK; CDR2 reads SYGVNS. CDR3 length: 16 residues. The CDR3 sequence: CASSDKATGSTDTQYF. The CDR3 DNA reads as TGTGCCAGCAGTGACAAGGCAACGGGATCCACAGATACGCAGTATTTT.

This clonotype was seen a few times. The J gene is TRBJ1-6, the V gene TRBV3-1, with D possibly being TRBD1 (5 bases). The CDR3 contains 15 residues. Germline values: CDR1 LGHDT, CDR2 YNNKEL (reference sequence). Trimming cost V 7 bases and J 7 bases, with 17 bases left between them. Written as DNA, the CDR3 is TGTGCCAGCAAAACCGGGACCCACCACAATTCACCCCTCCACTTT. Amino acid sequence: CASKTGTHHNSPLHF.

This clonotype was seen more than once but under ten times. The CDR3 spells CASRKDRVREQYF. The CDR3 region has the DNA TGTGCCAGCAGAAAGGATAGGGTCCGCGAGCAGTACTTC. The rearrangement joins TRBV28 to TRBJ2-7; D uncertain. This CDR3 spans 13 amino acids. V lost 6 bases and J 6 bases, leaving 15 bases between the germline ends. The V gene's germline CDR1 is MDHEN and CDR2 SYDVKM.

The V call is TRBV7-2, the J call TRBJ2-3; D not certain. The DNA end favors TRBJ2-5, so the J call may be wrong. The CDR3 is 14 amino acids. The germline V gene encodes CDR1 SGHTA and CDR2 FQGNSA. CDR3: CASSLVGPGGTQYF. CDR3 in DNA: TGTGCCAGCAGCTTAGTCGGGCCGGGTGGGACCCAGTACTTC.

This chain links TRBV24-1 with TRBJ2-7; 8 bases agree with TRBD1. Germline values: CDR1 KGHDR, CDR2 SFDVKD. V was pared by 9 bases and J by 0 bases, with 12 bases of the junction left unmatched. The CDR3 loop spans 16 amino acids. The CDR3 nucleotides are TGTGCCACCCGCCCTCAGGGGGCCCATGGCTCCTACGAGCAGTACTTC. As protein: CATRPQGAHGSYEQYF.

This clonotype has at least ten counts. This chain links TRBV12-3 or TRBV12-4 with TRBJ1-6; unclear D gene. V lost 3 bases and J 6 bases, leaving 9 bases between the germline ends. The CDR3 contains 14 residues. CDR3 sequence: CASSFGNSNSPLHF. CDR3 coding DNA: TGTGCCAGCAGTTTTGGCAATTCTAATTCACCCCTCCACTTT.

This clonotype was seen repeatedly, ten times or more. The chain employs TRBV5-4 and TRBJ2-7, with 8 positions matching TRBD2. Germline CDR1 reads SGHNT; CDR2 reads YYREEE (reference sequence). With 0 bases clipped from V and 4 bases from J, the junction kept 9 bases outside the gene matches. The CDR3 sequence is 16 residues long. CDR3 nucleotides: TGTGCCAGCAGCTTGGGGGCAGCGGGAGAGAGTTACGAGCAGTACTTC. Translated: CASSLGAAGESYEQYF.

The rearrangement uses TRBV18 and TRBJ2-6; D is ambiguous. CDR1 is KGHSH and CDR2 is LQKENI in the germline V gene. Trimming stripped 0 bases from V and 0 bases from J, with 6 bases between. CDR3 size: 16 residues. The CDR3 is CASSPPSLSGANVLTF. The DNA for the CDR3 is TGTGCCAGCTCACCACCAAGTCTCTCTGGGGCCAACGTCCTGACTTTC.

This clonotype was counted many times. J is TRBJ1-1 and V is TRBV7-9; the D is unclear. The V gene lost 2 bases and the J gene lost 6 bases, with 10 bases spanning the gap. CDR1 SEHNR and CDR2 FQNEAQ come from the germline V gene (reference sequence). The CDR3 is 13 residues long. CDR3 in amino acids: CASSLIPDAEAFF. For the CDR3, the DNA is TGTGCCAGCAGCTTAATCCCCGACGCTGAAGCTTTCTTT.

This clonotype was seen at least ten times. The V and J genes are TRBV28 and TRBJ1-1, with TRBD1 matching over 8 bases. CDR3 length equals 13 residues. With V trimmed by 2 bases and J by 9 bases, 5 bases remained unmatched. Germline CDR1 and CDR2: MDHEN and SYDVKM. The DNA for the CDR3 is TGTGCCAGCAGTTTAGGGGACAGGAGTAAAGCTTTCTTT. This encodes CASSLGDRSKAFF.

This clonotype was observed many times. The chain carries TRBV6-1 and TRBJ2-4; 14 nucleotides match TRBD2. V lost 8 bases, J lost 10 bases, and 7 bases stayed unmatched. Germline CDR1 is MNHNS and CDR2 is SASEGT. CDR3 length: 14 amino acids. In DNA form, the CDR3 reads TGTGCCAGCTCCCGGGGGACTAGCGGGAGTATTCAGTACTTC. Translating gives CASSRGTSGSIQYF.

This clonotype has a count of ten or more. This chain connects TRBV6-2 or TRBV6-3 to TRBJ2-3; 10 nucleotides agree with TRBD2. The V gene end was trimmed by 2 bases and the J gene end by 4 bases; junction bases not matched to a gene: 3. CDR3 length equals 15 residues. Germline V gives CDR1 MNHEY, CDR2 SVGEGT. The DNA of the CDR3 is TGTGCCAGCAGTTACGGGCTAGCGGGGGCAGATACGCAGTATTTT. Translation gives CASSYGLAGADTQYF.

With respect to this clonotype: A much larger clonotype is one base distant, so this may be a read error. This chain uses TRBV27 with TRBJ2-2; possibly TRBD1 or TRBD2 for D (5 bases each). Between the trimmed V and J ends, which lost 1 base and 9 bases, there was a span of 6 bases. This CDR3 contains 12 residues. Germline V lookup: CDR1 MNHEY, CDR2 SMNVEV (reference sequence). The chain's CDR3 is CASSLWGRELFF. CDR3 nucleotides: TGTGCCAGCAGTTTATGGGGACGGGAGCTGTTTTTT.

The V and J genes are TRBV6-1 and TRBJ2-1; TRBD2 is a possible D gene (6 bases). Germline CDR1 MNHNS, CDR2 SASEGT. The CDR3 runs to 12 residues. The V and J ends lost 5 bases and 11 bases respectively, with 13 bases between them. CDR3 bases: TGTGCCAGCAGTCGACCTCTAGCGAAGCAGTTCTTC. It yields the protein CASSRPLAKQFF.